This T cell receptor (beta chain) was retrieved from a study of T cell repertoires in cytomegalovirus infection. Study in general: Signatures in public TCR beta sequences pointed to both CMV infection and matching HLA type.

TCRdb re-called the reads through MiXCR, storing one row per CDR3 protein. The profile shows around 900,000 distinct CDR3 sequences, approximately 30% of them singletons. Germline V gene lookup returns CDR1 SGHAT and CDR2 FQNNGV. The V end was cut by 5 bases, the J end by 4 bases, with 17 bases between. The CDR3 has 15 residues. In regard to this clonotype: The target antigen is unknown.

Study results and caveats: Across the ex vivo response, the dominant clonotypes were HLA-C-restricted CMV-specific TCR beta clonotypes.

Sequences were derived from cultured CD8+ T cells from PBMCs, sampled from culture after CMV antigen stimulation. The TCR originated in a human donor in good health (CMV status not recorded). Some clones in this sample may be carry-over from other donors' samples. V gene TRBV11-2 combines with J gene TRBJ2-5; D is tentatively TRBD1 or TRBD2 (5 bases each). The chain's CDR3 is CASSEVWGTGETQYF. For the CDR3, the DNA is TGTGCCAGCAGCGAGGTCTGGGGGACGGGAGAGACCCAGTACTTC.